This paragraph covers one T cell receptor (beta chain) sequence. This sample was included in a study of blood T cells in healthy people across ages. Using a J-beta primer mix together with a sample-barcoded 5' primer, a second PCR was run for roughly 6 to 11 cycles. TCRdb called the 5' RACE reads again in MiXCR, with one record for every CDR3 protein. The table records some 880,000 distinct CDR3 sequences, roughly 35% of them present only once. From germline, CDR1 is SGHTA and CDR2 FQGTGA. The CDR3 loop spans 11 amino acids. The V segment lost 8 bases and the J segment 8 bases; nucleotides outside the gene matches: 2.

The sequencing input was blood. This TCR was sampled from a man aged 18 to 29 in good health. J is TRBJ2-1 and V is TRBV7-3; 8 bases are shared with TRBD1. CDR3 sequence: CASAGGYEQFF. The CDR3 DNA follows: TGTGCCAGCGCAGGGGGCTATGAGCAGTTCTTC.